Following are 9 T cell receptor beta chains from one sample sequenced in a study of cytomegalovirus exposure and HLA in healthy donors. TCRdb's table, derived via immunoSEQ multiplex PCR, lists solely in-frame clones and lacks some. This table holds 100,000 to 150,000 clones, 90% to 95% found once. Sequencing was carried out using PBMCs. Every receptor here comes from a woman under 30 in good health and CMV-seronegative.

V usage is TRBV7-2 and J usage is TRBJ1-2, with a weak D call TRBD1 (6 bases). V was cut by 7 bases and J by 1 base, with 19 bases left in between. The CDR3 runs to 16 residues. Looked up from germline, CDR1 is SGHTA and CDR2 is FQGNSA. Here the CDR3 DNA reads TGTGCCAGCAAAAACGACAGGAGCTTTAATAACTATGGCTACACCTTC. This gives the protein CASKNDRSFNNYGYTF. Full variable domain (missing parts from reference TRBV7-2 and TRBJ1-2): GAGVSQSPSNKVTEKGKDVELRCDPISGHTALYWYRQSLGQGLEFLIYFQGNSAPDKSGLPSDRFSAERTGGSVSTLTIQRTQQEDSAVYLCASKNDRSFNNYGYTFGSGTRLTVV.

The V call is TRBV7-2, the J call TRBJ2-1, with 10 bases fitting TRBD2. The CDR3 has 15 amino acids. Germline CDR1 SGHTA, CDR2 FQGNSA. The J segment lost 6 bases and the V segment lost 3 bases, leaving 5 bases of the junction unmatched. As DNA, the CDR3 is TGTGCCAGCAGCTTTGTAGCGGGGGGTTCCAATGAGCAGTTCTTC. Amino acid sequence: CASSFVAGGSNEQFF.

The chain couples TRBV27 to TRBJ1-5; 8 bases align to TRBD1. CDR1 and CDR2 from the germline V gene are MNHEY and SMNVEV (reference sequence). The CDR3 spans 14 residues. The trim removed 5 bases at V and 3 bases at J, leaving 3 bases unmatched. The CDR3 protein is CASSDRGNNQPQHF. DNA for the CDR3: TGTGCCAGCAGTGACAGGGGAAACAATCAGCCCCAGCATTTT.

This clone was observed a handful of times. CDR3: CAWSAGYEQYF. The CDR3 DNA is TGTGCCTGGAGTGCGGGCTACGAGCAGTACTTC. The rearrangement links TRBV30 to TRBJ2-7; no reliable D call. CDR1 and CDR2 (germline): GTSNPN, SVGIG (reference sequence). Trimming cost V 1 base and J 3 bases, with 4 bases left between them. This CDR3 is built from 11 residues.

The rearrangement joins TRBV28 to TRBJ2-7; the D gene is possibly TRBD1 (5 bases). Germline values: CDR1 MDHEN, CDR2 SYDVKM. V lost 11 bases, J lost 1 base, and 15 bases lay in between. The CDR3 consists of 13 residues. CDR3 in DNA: TGTGCCTCCTGGGGCGGTAAATCCTACGAGCAGTACTTC. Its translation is CASWGGKSYEQYF.

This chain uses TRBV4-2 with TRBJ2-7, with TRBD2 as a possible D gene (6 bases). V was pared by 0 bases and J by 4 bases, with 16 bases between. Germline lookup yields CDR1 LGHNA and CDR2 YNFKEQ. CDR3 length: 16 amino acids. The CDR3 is CASSQDRGSLLYEQYF. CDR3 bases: TGTGCCAGCAGCCAAGATCGGGGGTCCCTTTTGTACGAGCAGTACTTC.

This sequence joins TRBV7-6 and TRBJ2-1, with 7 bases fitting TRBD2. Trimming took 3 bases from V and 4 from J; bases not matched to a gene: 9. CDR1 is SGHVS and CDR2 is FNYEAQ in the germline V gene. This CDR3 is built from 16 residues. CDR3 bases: TGTGCCAGCAGCTTTGCTTGGGCGGGGGAGTACAATGAGCAGTTCTTC. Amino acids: CASSFAWAGEYNEQFF.

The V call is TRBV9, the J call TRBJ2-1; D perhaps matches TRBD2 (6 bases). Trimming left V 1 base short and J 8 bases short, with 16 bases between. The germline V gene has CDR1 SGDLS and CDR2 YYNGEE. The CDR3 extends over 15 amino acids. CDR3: CASSVSAGIGDEQFF. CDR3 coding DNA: TGTGCCAGCAGCGTAAGTGCGGGAATAGGCGATGAGCAGTTCTTC.

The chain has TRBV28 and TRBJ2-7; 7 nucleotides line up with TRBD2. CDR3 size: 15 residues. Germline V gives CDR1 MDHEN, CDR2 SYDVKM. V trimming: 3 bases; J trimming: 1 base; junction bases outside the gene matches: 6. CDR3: CASSFRLAVSYEQYF. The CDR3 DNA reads TGTGCCAGCAGTTTCCGTCTAGCGGTGTCCTACGAGCAGTACTTC.